What follows are 2 T cell receptor beta chains derived from one specimen sequenced in a study of blood T cell repertoires in COVID-19. Sequencing used immunoSEQ multiplex PCR; TCRdb keeps in-frame clones, though not all of them. The top ten hold about 7.3% of the sample, which has about 23,000 clones, around nine tenths seen once. Sequencing was carried out using peripheral blood. The receptors were sampled from a human donor in a cohort sampled during active COVID-19.

The chain recombines TRBV4-3 with TRBJ2-5; D may be TRBD2 (7 bases). The CDR3 covers 16 residues. Germline lookup yields CDR1 LGHNA and CDR2 YSLEER. Trimming removed 0 bases at V and 5 bases at J, with 16 bases between. The CDR3 DNA reads as TGCGCCAGCAGCCAAGATAGAATCGGGGGGCGGGAGACCCAGTACTTC. The encoded protein is CASSQDRIGGRETQYF.

The rearrangement joins TRBV10-3 to TRBJ2-7; a possible D gene is TRBD2 (5 bases). This CDR3 comprises 13 residues. The germline V gene encodes CDR1 ENHRY and CDR2 SYGVKD. Trimming took 3 bases from V and 7 from J, leaving 13 bases between them. As DNA, the CDR3 is TGTGCCATCAGTGATAGACGGGATTCTGAGCAGTACTTC. It codes for CAISDRRDSEQYF.